This T cell receptor (beta chain) was sequenced for a study of early T cells in non-severe SARS-CoV-2 infection. Study in general: Sequencing used unsorted whole-blood bulk RNA, so chains lack pairing.

General study points: There was a bias toward anti-spike CD8 responses in VDJdb matching, which missed private and CD4 specificities.

CDR1 MNHEY and CDR2 SMNVEV come from the germline V gene (reference sequence). Trimming cost V 8 bases and J 4 bases; bases outside gene matches: 5. The CDR3 covers 13 residues. This clonotype was seen many times. Its antigen remains unknown. In TCRdb, the 5' RACE reads were re-called with MiXCR into one record per CDR3 protein. The sample shows about 44,000 distinct CDR3 sequences, over 5% of them seen only once. This chain links TRBV27 with TRBJ2-1; the match to TRBD2 covers 7 bases. The TCR sequence derives from an adult who was a healthcare worker with PCR-confirmed SARS-CoV-2 infection or an uninfected control (not recorded which). Sequencing input: whole blood. In DNA form, the CDR3 reads TGTGCCAGCGGTGAGCGGGATTACAATGAGCAGTTCTTC. Its protein is CASGERDYNEQFF.